Following are 23 T cell receptor beta chains from one sample sequenced in a study of T cell responses to AZD1222 COVID-19 vaccine. The table came from immunoSEQ multiplex PCR; TCRdb's copy has only in-frame clones and leaves some out. The sample lists roughly 150,000 clones, just over 90% occurring once. Sequencing was performed on peripheral blood, taken 28 days after the second AZD1222 dose. Every receptor here comes from an adult who received the AZD1222 COVID-19 vaccine.

The chain recombines TRBV2 with TRBJ2-1; 9 bases match TRBD2. The CDR3 runs 15 residues. Germline assignment: CDR1 SNHLY and CDR2 FYNNEI. Losses at the gene ends were 6 bases for V and 0 bases for J; bases not matched to a gene: 3. The CDR3 DNA follows: TGTGCCAGCAGCAGCGGGGGGCGCTCCTACAATGAGCAGTTCTTC. Encoded protein: CASSSGGRSYNEQFF.

The genes are TRBV6-2 or TRBV6-3 and TRBJ1-2; 7 nucleotides align to TRBD1. CDR3 size: 13 residues. After removal of 6 bases from V and 4 bases from J, the junction contained 5 bases not matched to a gene. Germline CDR1 and CDR2: MNHEY and SVGEGT. DNA of the CDR3: TGTGCCAGCAGCCCCGACAGGGTCTATGGCTACACCTTC. Translated, it gives CASSPDRVYGYTF.

The chain is built from TRBV6-5 and TRBJ1-2, with D possibly TRBD1 on 6 matching bases. The CDR3 has 15 residues. CDR1 is MNHEY, CDR2 SVGAGI, per germline. Between the trimmed V and J ends, which lost 7 bases and 4 bases, there was a span of 19 bases. DNA for the CDR3: TGTGCCAGCACGTCTCTGGGGGGCCCATCCTATGGCTACACCTTC. It yields the protein CASTSLGGPSYGYTF.

As regards this clone: Other DNA sequences in the sample encode the same CDR3. This chain links TRBV7-9 with TRBJ1-2; D is uncertain. Trimming left V 3 bases short and J 3 bases short, with 5 bases between. The germline V gene has CDR1 SEHNR and CDR2 FQNEAQ (reference sequence). The CDR3 length is 12 residues. CDR3 sequence: CASSFGDYGYTF. The CDR3 DNA sequence: TGTGCCAGCAGCTTTGGTGACTATGGCTACACCTTC.

The chain has TRBV6-5 and TRBJ2-4; no clear D gene. This CDR3 spans 14 amino acids. Trimming left V 7 bases short and J 3 bases short, with 13 bases between. Germline loops: CDR1 MNHEY, CDR2 SVGAGI. CDR3 amino acids: CASTPTGRKNIQYF. As DNA, the CDR3 is TGTGCCAGCACCCCGACGGGCCGCAAAAACATTCAGTACTTC.

The chain is built from TRBV7-8 and TRBJ2-5, with D possibly TRBD2 on 5 matching bases. Germline V gene data show CDR1 as SGHVS and CDR2 as FQNEAQ. The CDR3 extends over 13 amino acids. Trimming shortened V by 4 bases and J by 0 bases, and 6 bases separated the two germline ends. CDR3 region: CASSSDYQETQYF. DNA of the CDR3: TGTGCCAGCAGCTCGGACTACCAAGAGACCCAGTACTTC.

The chain combines TRBV19 with TRBJ2-7; tentatively, D is TRBD1 or TRBD2 (6 bases each). Looked up from germline, CDR1 is LNHDA and CDR2 is SQIVND (reference sequence). Trimming left V 8 bases short and J 7 bases short, with 12 bases between. The CDR3 has 11 residues. CDR3 sequence (DNA): TGTGCCAGTTCAGGGGCGGGGGAGCAGTACTTC. This sequence encodes CASSGAGEQYF.

This sequence joins TRBV9 and TRBJ1-6, with a tentative D call TRBD1 (6 bases). CDR1 SGDLS and CDR2 YYNGEE come from the germline V gene. Between the trimmed V and J ends, which lost 4 bases and 6 bases, there was a span of 17 bases. The CDR3 consists of 16 residues. The CDR3 DNA sequence: TGTGCCAGCAGCACTACTCCAGGGGTCCTTAATTCACCCCTCCACTTT. It is translated as CASSTTPGVLNSPLHF.

The chain couples TRBV13 to TRBJ1-3; TRBD1 aligns across 7 bases. The CDR3 contains 15 residues. V was clipped by 5 bases and J by 0 bases; unmatched bases: 4. CDR1 is PRHDT, CDR2 FYEKMQ, per germline (reference sequence). This CDR3 reads CASSPGQNSGNTIYF. Here the CDR3 DNA reads TGTGCCAGCAGCCCGGGACAGAACTCTGGAAACACCATATATTTT.

The rearrangement joins TRBV6-6 to TRBJ2-3; TRBD2 might be the D (7 bases). The germline gives CDR1 MNHNY, CDR2 SVGAGI (reference sequence). This CDR3 region has 16 residues. Trimming stripped 0 bases from V and 5 bases from J, with 15 bases between. DNA of the CDR3: TGTGCCAGCAGTTACTCTGGCGGGGGCGAGGGAGATACGCAGTATTTT. As protein: CASSYSGGGEGDTQYF.

Details on this clone: Other nucleotide sequences from this sample produce the same CDR3. CDR3 sequence: CASSLSGDQPQHF. CDR3 nucleotides: TGTGCCAGCAGTTTAAGCGGGGATCAGCCCCAGCATTTT. V gene TRBV27 combines with J gene TRBJ1-5; D call uncertain. Germline V lookup: CDR1 MNHEY, CDR2 SMNVEV (reference sequence). The CDR3 covers 13 residues. The germline V and J ends were trimmed by 2 bases and 5 bases, with 7 bases remaining between them.

This chain joins TRBV3-1 (or the pseudogene TRBV3-2) and TRBJ2-1; D may be TRBD1 or TRBD2 (5 bases each). V gave up 1 base and J gave up 4 bases, with 14 bases separating them. This CDR3 spans 16 amino acids. Germline lookup yields CDR1 LGHDT and CDR2 YNNKEL (reference sequence). The CDR3 loop is CASSQGGSTPYNEQFF. The CDR3 DNA reads TGTGCCAGCAGCCAAGGGGGGTCCACCCCGTACAATGAGCAGTTCTTC.

This chain connects TRBV15 to TRBJ1-6; D remains ambiguous. With 0 bases removed from V and 8 bases from J, the gap between germline ends came to 17 bases. Per the germline V gene, CDR1 is LNHNV and CDR2 is YYDKDF (reference sequence). The CDR3 has 17 amino acids. Here the CDR3 reads CATSRESIQSRDSPLHF. The CDR3 DNA sequence: TGTGCCACCAGCAGAGAGAGCATCCAGAGCAGAGATTCACCCCTCCACTTT.

The chain employs TRBV6-5 and TRBJ1-5, with D hard to call. This CDR3 is 13 amino acids long. Trimming stripped 6 bases from V and 4 bases from J, with 10 bases between. From germline, CDR1 is MNHEY and CDR2 SVGAGI. CDR3 sequence reads: CASSTHANQPQHF. CDR3 bases: TGTGCCAGCAGCACACACGCAAATCAGCCCCAGCATTTT.

This clone was seen only a few times. The genes are TRBV7-9 and TRBJ2-1; possibly TRBD1 for D (5 bases). V was pared by 5 bases and J by 12 bases, with 11 bases between. CDR1 and CDR2 (germline): SEHNR, FQNEAQ (reference sequence). This CDR3 spans 11 amino acids. In DNA, the CDR3 is TGTGCCAGCAGCCAGGGTCTGGGGCAGTTCTTC. This codes for CASSQGLGQFF. Full variable domain (missing parts from reference TRBV7-9 and TRBJ2-1): DTGVSQNPRHKITKRGQNVTFRCDPISEHNRLYWYRQTLGQGPEFLTYFQNEAQLEKSRLLSDRFSAERPKGSFSTLEIQRTEQGDSAMYLCASSQGLGQFFGPGTRLTVL.

This clone was counted only a few times. The chain employs TRBV5-1 and TRBJ1-3; 7 nucleotides line up with TRBD1. The trim removed 3 bases at V and 0 bases at J, leaving 0 bases unmatched. The germline V gene has CDR1 SGHRS and CDR2 YFSETQ. This CDR3 region has 14 residues. This CDR3 reads CASSWDSSGNTIYF. The CDR3 nucleotides are TGCGCCAGCAGCTGGGACAGCTCTGGAAACACCATATATTTT.

The chain couples TRBV29-1 to TRBJ1-1, with D perhaps matching TRBD1 (6 bases). CDR3 length equals 15 residues. Germline loops: CDR1 SQVTM, CDR2 ANQGSEA. V lost 7 bases and J lost 0, with 18 bases in between. The CDR3 coding sequence is TGCAGCGGCGCACAGGGATGGGGGATGAACACTGAAGCTTTCTTT. Its translation is CSGAQGWGMNTEAFF.

The CDR3, as DNA: TGCGCCAGCAGCCCCGAGTACGGGGGGTCTGGCTACACCTTC. Translating it yields CASSPEYGGSGYTF. The rearrangement links TRBV5-1 to TRBJ1-2; possible D gene TRBD1, 5 bases. The germline V gene has CDR1 SGHRS and CDR2 YFSETQ. There are 14 residues in the CDR3. V dropped 4 bases and J dropped 7 bases, with 17 bases sitting between them.

CDR3 DNA: TGTGCCAGCAGCGCCACAGGGGGTTCTGCAACTAATGAAAAACTGTTTTTT. Amino acids: CASSATGGSATNEKLFF. V and J are TRBV9 and TRBJ1-4; 8 bases line up with TRBD1. Germline V lookup: CDR1 SGDLS, CDR2 YYNGEE. The J segment lost 0 bases and the V segment lost 3 bases, leaving 7 bases of the junction unmatched. This CDR3 is 17 amino acids long.

The rearrangement uses TRBV14 and TRBJ2-1, with TRBD2 matching 10 bases. V gave up 2 bases and J gave up 8 bases; unmatched junction bases: 6. From germline, CDR1 is SGHDN and CDR2 FVKESK. The CDR3 extends over 15 amino acids. CDR3 nucleotides: TGTGCCAGCAGCCAAAGCGGGGGGGCCGGATATGAGCAGTTCTTC. Its translation: CASSQSGGAGYEQFF.

The gene calls are TRBV4-2 and TRBJ1-4; the D is unclear. CDR1 is LGHNA and CDR2 is YNFKEQ in the germline V gene. Trimming pared 0 bases from V and 2 bases from J, leaving 10 bases between. The CDR3 is made up of 16 amino acids. The CDR3: CASSQDWEGTNEKLFF. In DNA form, the CDR3 reads TGTGCCAGCAGCCAAGACTGGGAAGGGACTAATGAAAAACTGTTTTTT.

The chain employs TRBV7-2 and TRBJ1-2, with TRBD1 matching 7 bases. CDR3 length: 15 residues. V dropped 5 bases and J dropped 0; count of bases not matched to a gene: 6. Germline loops: CDR1 SGHTA, CDR2 FQGNSA. DNA for the CDR3: TGTGCCAGCAGCCCAGGACAGGCCCCTAACTATGGCTACACCTTC. Translating it yields CASSPGQAPNYGYTF. Using reference TRBV7-2 and TRBJ1-2 for the parts outside the CDR3, the full variable domain is GAGVSQSPSNKVTEKGKDVELRCDPISGHTALYWYRQSLGQGLEFLIYFQGNSAPDKSGLPSDRFSAERTGGSVSTLTIQRTQQEDSAVYLCASSPGQAPNYGYTFGSGTRLTVV.

V and J are TRBV7-8 and TRBJ1-6; D perhaps matches TRBD1 (5 bases). CDR3 length: 15 residues. CDR1 and CDR2 from the germline V gene are SGHVS and FQNEAQ. The V and J ends lost 10 bases and 1 base respectively, with 14 bases between them. The CDR3 DNA follows: TGTGCCACCGCCCGGGGCGATTCCTATAATTCACCCCTCCACTTT. This encodes CATARGDSYNSPLHF.